The 14 T cell receptor beta chains presented below share a single source sample, sequenced in a study of a mutant IDH1 vaccine in newly diagnosed glioma (dated by TCRdb to 2020 to 2023). What this sample's time point label stands for: baseline, week 1 (first vaccination visit). The treatment or condition label on this specimen signifies: pre-vaccination baseline after standard-of-care therapy. The library was obtained by the immunoSEQ multiplex PCR assay. TCRdb obtained this table from immuneACCESS and retained in-frame rearrangements with V and J assigned. These tables miss some clones; where compared with another copy, unresolved V genes account for less than half of the shortfall, and the remainder is unexplained. In this sample the table shows 85,000 to 100,000 clones, 85% to 90% of which occur a single time. Of the sample, roughly 0.54% is held by the ten largest clones. The sample consisted of PBMCs, taken from a glioma patient treated with radiotherapy, temozolomide or both. These TCRs come from a woman aged 50 to 60 with glioma.

This chain links TRBV27 with TRBJ1-4; D uncertain. The V gene's germline CDR1 is MNHEY and CDR2 SMNVEV (reference sequence). Trimming cost V 5 bases and J 0 bases, with 10 bases left between them. The CDR3 consists of 15 residues. Written as DNA, the CDR3 is TGTGCCAGCAGTCTACGGGTTGCAACTAATGAAAAACTGTTTTTT. This sequence encodes CASSLRVATNEKLFF.

In nucleotides, the CDR3 is TGCAGCGTTGTGCTAGGGGGGACAACTAATGAAAAACTGTTTTTT. Translated, it gives CSVVLGGTTNEKLFF. The genes are TRBV29-1 and TRBJ1-4, with D maybe TRBD1 (6 bases). The CDR3 runs 15 residues. Looked up from germline, CDR1 is SQVTM and CDR2 is ANQGSEA. Trimming took 4 bases from V and 0 from J, leaving 12 bases between them.

The chain carries TRBV4-1 and TRBJ1-1, with 9 positions matching TRBD1. The germline gives CDR1 MGHRA, CDR2 YSYEKL. The CDR3 contains 14 residues. V gave up 1 base and J gave up 10 bases; unmatched junction bases: 7. CDR3 protein: CASSQADRGSGAFF. CDR3 coding DNA: TGCGCCAGCAGCCAAGCGGACAGGGGATCGGGAGCTTTCTTT.

This chain joins TRBV2 and TRBJ1-5; 8 nucleotides agree with TRBD1. With 8 bases clipped from V and 6 bases from J, the junction kept 6 bases outside the gene matches. The CDR3 is 13 residues long. Germline values: CDR1 SNHLY, CDR2 FYNNEI. The CDR3 coding sequence is TGTGCCAGCTCCGGACAGGGCCGTCAGCCCCAGCATTTT. Its protein product is CASSGQGRQPQHF.

V and J are TRBV7-9 and TRBJ2-3, with TRBD2 as a possible D gene (6 bases). Trimming took off 5 bases at V and 2 bases at J, with 11 bases between the two ends. This CDR3 has 14 amino acids. Germline V CDR1 and CDR2: SEHNR, FQNEAQ (reference sequence). The CDR3 region is CASSPGLNTDTQYF. The CDR3 DNA follows: TGTGCCAGCAGCCCGGGACTGAACACAGATACGCAGTATTTT.

The CDR3 spells CASSEQGADGYTF. Here the CDR3 DNA reads TGTGCCAGCAGTGAACAGGGGGCCGATGGCTACACCTTC. This rearrangement joins TRBV25-1 to TRBJ1-2; TRBD1 matches at 8 bases. CDR1 and CDR2 (germline): MGHDK, SYGVNS. CDR3 length: 13 residues. V was pared by 2 bases and J by 6 bases, with 2 bases of the junction left unmatched.

In DNA form, the CDR3 reads TGTGCCAGCAGTTTATACCCTAGCGGGAGGAATCGCCGGCTCGAGCAGTACTTC. Translating it yields CASSLYPSGRNRRLEQYF. The chain has TRBV28 and TRBJ2-7; 11 nucleotides match TRBD2. Trimming at V came to 1 base and at J to 6 bases, leaving 14 bases not matched to a gene. This CDR3 has 18 residues. The germline CDR1 and CDR2 sequences are MDHEN and SYDVKM.

The chain links TRBV19 to TRBJ1-1, with no clear D. The CDR3 spans 13 residues. With 5 bases removed from V and 4 bases from J, the gap between germline ends came to 11 bases. The germline V gene has CDR1 LNHDA and CDR2 SQIVND (reference sequence). The CDR3 here is CASSGYVGTEAFF. CDR3 bases: TGTGCCAGTAGTGGTTACGTGGGCACTGAAGCTTTCTTT.

The chain links TRBV7-9 to TRBJ1-5, with D hard to call. V gave up 3 bases and J gave up 1 base, with 4 bases separating them. The CDR3 runs to 13 residues. Germline CDR1 SEHNR, CDR2 FQNEAQ (reference sequence). The CDR3 DNA follows: TGTGCCAGCAGCTTTCAGAGCAATCAGCCCCAGCATTTT. Translating gives CASSFQSNQPQHF.

V is TRBV5-3 and J is TRBJ2-7, with TRBD2 matching 8 bases. TRBV5-3 is an ORF, with its function uncertain. The V segment lost 1 base and the J segment 0 bases; nucleotides outside the gene matches: 6. The CDR3 contains 16 residues. The CDR3 DNA sequence: TGTGCCAGAAGCTTGCCCCTGACTAGCGACTCCTACGAGCAGTACTTC. Residues: CARSLPLTSDSYEQYF.

Written as DNA, the CDR3 is TGTGCCAGCAAGTGGCCAGCGAACACTGAAGCTTTCTTT. Translated: CASKWPANTEAFF. The V and J genes are TRBV28 and TRBJ1-1; D not resolved. Germline assignment: CDR1 MDHEN and CDR2 SYDVKM. The CDR3 has 13 residues. V lost 7 bases and J 1 base, leaving 10 bases between the germline ends.

The rearrangement links TRBV11-2 to TRBJ2-7; weak D call: TRBD2 (6 bases). The V gene's germline CDR1 is SGHAT and CDR2 FQNNGV. The V and J ends lost 3 bases and 2 bases respectively, with 14 bases between them. This CDR3 has 15 amino acids. The CDR3 here is CASSFYGRRPYEQYF. The CDR3 bases are TGTGCCAGCAGCTTTTACGGGAGAAGACCCTACGAGCAGTACTTC.

The V and J genes are TRBV5-1 and TRBJ2-1; either TRBD1 or TRBD2 may fit D (5 bases each). The germline CDR1 and CDR2 sequences are SGHRS and YFSETQ. V was cut by 4 bases and J by 6 bases, with 17 bases left in between. CDR3 size: 15 residues. The CDR3 loop reads CASSITDMRGNEQFF. The CDR3 DNA reads TGCGCCAGCAGCATTACAGACATGAGGGGCAATGAGCAGTTCTTC.

This chain uses TRBV5-6 with TRBJ1-2, with TRBD1 identical over 9 bases. CDR1 is SGHDT, CDR2 YYEEEE, per germline. The ends lost 2 bases at V and 8 bases at J; junction bases unmatched: 4. This CDR3 is built from 13 residues. In nucleotides, the CDR3 is TGTGCCAGCAGCTTAGACAGGGGGAAGGGCTACACCTTC. Its translation is CASSLDRGKGYTF.